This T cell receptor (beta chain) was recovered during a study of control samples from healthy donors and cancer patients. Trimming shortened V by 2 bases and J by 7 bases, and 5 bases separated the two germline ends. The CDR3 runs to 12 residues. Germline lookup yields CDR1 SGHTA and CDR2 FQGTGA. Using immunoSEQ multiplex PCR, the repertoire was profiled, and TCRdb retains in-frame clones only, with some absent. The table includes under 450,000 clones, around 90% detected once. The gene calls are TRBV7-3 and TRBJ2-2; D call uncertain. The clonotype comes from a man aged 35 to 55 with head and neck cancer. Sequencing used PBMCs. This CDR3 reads CASSLGDGELFF. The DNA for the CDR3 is TGTGCCAGCAGCTTAGGGGACGGGGAGCTGTTTTTT.